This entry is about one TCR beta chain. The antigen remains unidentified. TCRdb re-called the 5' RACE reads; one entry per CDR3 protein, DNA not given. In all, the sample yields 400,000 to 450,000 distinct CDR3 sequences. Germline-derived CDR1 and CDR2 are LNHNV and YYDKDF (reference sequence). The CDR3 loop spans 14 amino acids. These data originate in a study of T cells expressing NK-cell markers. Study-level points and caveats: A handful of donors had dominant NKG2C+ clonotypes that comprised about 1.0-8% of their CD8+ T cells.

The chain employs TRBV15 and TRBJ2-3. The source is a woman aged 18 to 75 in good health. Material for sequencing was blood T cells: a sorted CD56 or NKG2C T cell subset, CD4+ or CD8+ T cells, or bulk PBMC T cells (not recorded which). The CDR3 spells CATSRDKDLDTQYF.